What follows is one TCR beta chain and its context. The target antigen is unknown. The germline V gene has CDR1 GTSNPN and CDR2 SVGIG (reference sequence). The CDR3 length is 13 residues. Unmatched junction bases numbered 9, after V lost 2 bases and J lost 12 bases. Assay: immunoSEQ multiplex PCR; the TCRdb copy retains only in-frame clones and omits some. The table includes more than 400,000 clones, 81% detected once. This record belongs to a study of shared clonotypes between healthy human individuals. Study-wide points: Among donors, the sharing of clonotypes was expected to be influenced by sequencing depth.

The genes are TRBV30 and TRBJ1-2; 10 bases line up with TRBD1. The sequence was obtained from a woman between 35 and 50 years old in good health. Some clones in this sample may be carry-over from other donors' samples. The source material was PBMCs. The CDR3 DNA follows: TGTGCCTGGAGTCTCAACGGACAGGGGGGACACACCTTC. Amino acid sequence: CAWSLNGQGGHTF. The full variable domain, rest sourced from reference TRBV30 and TRBJ1-2, is SQTIHQWPATLVQPVGSPLSLECTVEGTSNPNLYWYRQAAGRGLQLLFYSVGIGQISSEVPQNLSASRPQDRQFILSSKKLLLSDSGFYLCAWSLNGQGGHTFGSGTRLTVV.